This record covers a single T cell receptor beta chain. As yet, its antigen is unknown. This specimen belongs to a study of T cell responses to AZD1222 COVID-19 vaccine. Findings of the study overall: Two AZD1222 doses significantly raised spike-specific TCR breadth and depth over controls.

TCRdb's copy holds only in-frame clones and misses some; the assay was immunoSEQ multiplex PCR. This table has 150,000 or so clones, roughly nine tenths appearing once. The specimen comprised peripheral blood, sampled 28 days after the second AZD1222 dose. The TCR comes from an adult who received the AZD1222 COVID-19 vaccine.

The CDR3 DNA follows: TGTGCCAGCAGCCTCGACATCTTACAGGGGGCAAGCGGCTATGGCTACACCTTC. This codes for CASSLDILQGASGYGYTF. The V and J genes are TRBV7-8 and TRBJ1-2; 9 nucleotides agree with TRBD1. CDR1 is SGHVS and CDR2 is FQNEAQ in the germline V gene. This CDR3 comprises 18 residues. With V trimmed by 5 bases and J by 4 bases, 17 bases remained unmatched.